These 20 T cell receptor beta chains came from one sample sequenced in a study of cytomegalovirus exposure and HLA in healthy donors. The PCR had 60 Vbeta and 13 Jbeta primers. Sequencing was performed with immunoSEQ multiplex PCR; in TCRdb, only in-frame clones are kept and a portion is missing. In the table there are some 160,000 clones, 86% of which are singletons. Sample: PBMCs. These receptors came from a woman younger than 30 in good health and CMV-seronegative.

The chain's CDR3 is CASNGGTVRGTQYF. Here the CDR3 DNA reads TGCGCCAGCAACGGCGGGACGGTCCGGGGGACCCAGTACTTC. The genes are TRBV5-1 and TRBJ2-5; a weak D match, TRBD2 (6 bases). Trimming removed 6 bases at V and 7 bases at J, with 19 bases between. Per germline, CDR1 SGHRS and CDR2 YFSETQ. There are 14 residues in the CDR3.

The chain has TRBV19 and TRBJ2-1; 10 bases map to TRBD1. The CDR3 is 15 amino acids. J was trimmed by 8 bases and V by 2 bases; bases with no gene match: 6. Germline loops: CDR1 LNHDA, CDR2 SQIVND (reference sequence). CDR3 sequence (DNA): TGTGCCAGTAGTATAACTTGGGACAGGGGCCATGAGCAGTTCTTC. It codes for CASSITWDRGHEQFF.

This chain uses TRBV2 with TRBJ2-5; 8 positions match TRBD1. The J call may be faulty, since TRBJ2-7 better matches the DNA end. The CDR3 consists of 15 residues. The germline CDR1 and CDR2 sequences are SNHLY and FYNNEI. CDR3 loop: CASSGDRTSSYEQYF. The CDR3, as DNA: TGTGCCAGCAGTGGGGACAGGACAAGCTCCTACGAGCAGTACTTC.

CDR3 sequence reads: CASSLFLAAVDTQYF. CDR3 DNA sequence: TGTGCCAGCAGCTTGTTCTTAGCGGCTGTAGATACGCAGTATTTT. The chain couples TRBV5-5 to TRBJ2-3; a weak D match, TRBD2 (6 bases). The CDR3 sequence is 15 residues long. V was trimmed by 1 base and J by 5 bases, leaving 14 bases between them. Germline lookup yields CDR1 SGHKS and CDR2 YYEKEE (reference sequence).

This sequence joins TRBV2 and TRBJ2-6; 8 nucleotides agree with TRBD2. The junction had 5 bases not matched to a gene; V was cut back by 8 bases and J by 2 bases. In germline, CDR1 is SNHLY, CDR2 FYNNEI. This CDR3 contains 15 residues. Here the CDR3 DNA reads TGTGCCAGCTCCCGCGGGGGGACTGGGGCCAACGTCCTGACTTTC. This translates into CASSRGGTGANVLTF.

The chain combines TRBV21-1 with TRBJ2-7; the D call of TRBD2 is as the table states it, not checked on the DNA. TRBV21-1 represents a pseudogene. The CDR3 runs 16 residues. CDR3 in amino acids: CASSMTSGVISYEQYF. The CDR3 DNA follows: TGTGCCAGCAGCATGACTAGCGGGGTCATCTCCTACGAGCAGTACTTC.

Worth noting for this clone: Its ends do not fully match the called genes, so a read error is possible. V is TRBV7-2 and J is TRBJ1-6, with D possibly being TRBD1 (6 bases). The CDR3 loop spans 17 amino acids. CDR1 is SGHTA and CDR2 is FQGNSA in the germline V gene. The CDR3 DNA reads as TGTGCCAGCAGCTTACAGGGGCAGGGCTTTAATAATTCGCCCCTCCACTTT. Its protein product is CASSLQGQGFNNSPLHF.

V and J are TRBV28 and TRBJ2-2, with 9 nucleotides matching TRBD1. Looked up from germline, CDR1 is MDHEN and CDR2 is SYDVKM. The V gene end was trimmed by 6 bases and the J gene end by 4 bases; junction bases not matched to a gene: 3. The CDR3 contains 14 residues. CDR3 coding DNA: TGTGCCAGCAGGCCGGGACAGGGCACCGGGGAGCTGTTTTTT. This gives the protein CASRPGQGTGELFF. Combining the CDR3 with reference TRBV28 and TRBJ2-2 gives the whole variable domain DVKVTQSSRYLVKRTGEKVFLECVQDMDHENMFWYRQDPGLGLRLIYFSYDVKMKEKGDIPEGYSVSREKKERFSLILESASTNQTSMYLCASRPGQGTGELFFGEGSRLTVL.

V is TRBV5-4 and J is TRBJ1-2; TRBD1 matches at 11 bases. The CDR3 spans 15 residues. The V segment lost 3 bases and the J segment 4 bases; nucleotides outside the gene matches: 5. CDR1 is SGHNT, CDR2 YYREEE, per germline (reference sequence). CDR3 bases: TGTGCCAGCAGCTCGGGACAGGGGGTAATCTATGGCTACACCTTC. This translates into CASSSGQGVIYGYTF. Full variable domain (missing parts from reference TRBV5-4 and TRBJ1-2): ETGVTQSPTHLIKTRGQQVTLRCSSQSGHNTVSWYQQALGQGPQFIFQYYREEENGRGNFPPRFSGLQFPNYSSELNVNALELDDSALYLCASSSGQGVIYGYTFGSGTRLTVV.

This clone was observed a handful of times. This sequence joins TRBV6-5 and TRBJ2-1; 11 nucleotides agree with TRBD2. V trimming: 6 bases; J trimming: 4 bases; junction bases outside the gene matches: 5. This CDR3 comprises 15 residues. Germline assignment: CDR1 MNHEY and CDR2 SVGAGI. The CDR3 sequence is CASRPLAGGYNEQFF. Written as DNA, the CDR3 is TGTGCCAGCAGACCCCTAGCGGGGGGTTACAATGAGCAGTTCTTC.

V gene TRBV28 combines with J gene TRBJ2-1, with D tentatively TRBD2 (6 bases). The V gene's germline CDR1 is MDHEN and CDR2 SYDVKM. The ends were cut back, 6 bases at V and 2 bases at J, with 14 bases in the middle. This CDR3 is built from 15 residues. In DNA form, the CDR3 reads TGTGCCAGCAGCCGCCGCGGGAAAACCTACAATGAGCAGTTCTTC. Protein sequence: CASSRRGKTYNEQFF.

The rearrangement uses TRBV5-6 and TRBJ2-5; D is undetermined. The CDR3 runs 14 residues. V was pared by 2 bases and J by 7 bases, with 15 bases between. Germline V gene sequence: CDR1 SGHDT, CDR2 YYEEEE. The CDR3 DNA reads as TGTGCCAGCAGCTTAGCGAGTACCCTAGGGACCCAGTACTTC. This codes for CASSLASTLGTQYF.

This chain uses TRBV29-1 with TRBJ2-5, with 10 bases lining up with TRBD2. TRBJ2-7 matches the DNA end more closely, so the J call is doubtful. CDR3 length: 13 residues. The germline V gene encodes CDR1 SQVTM and CDR2 ANQGSEA. CDR3 coding DNA: TGCAGCGTTGAGGTAGCGGGGGGCGACGAGCAGTACTTC. Its protein product is CSVEVAGGDEQYF.

This chain joins TRBV7-9 and TRBJ2-5; 7 nucleotides match TRBD1. Per the germline V gene, CDR1 is SEHNR and CDR2 is FQNEAQ (reference sequence). Trimming took 6 bases from V and 4 from J; bases not matched to a gene: 8. The CDR3 sequence is 14 residues long. The CDR3 sequence is CASRPQGVGETQYF. CDR3 coding DNA: TGTGCCAGCAGACCCCAGGGGGTCGGAGAGACCCAGTACTTC.

This sequence joins TRBV27 and TRBJ2-7; 7 bases are a match to TRBD1. The CDR3 extends over 14 amino acids. Germline lookup yields CDR1 MNHEY and CDR2 SMNVEV (reference sequence). The J segment lost 2 bases and the V segment lost 2 bases, leaving 3 bases of the junction unmatched. The CDR3 DNA follows: TGTGCCAGCAGTTTAGGGGGACAGACCTACGAGCAGTACTTC. As protein: CASSLGGQTYEQYF.

This sequence joins TRBV5-1 and TRBJ2-3; D is unresolved. The V end lost 2 bases, the J end lost 1 base, and 8 bases lay between the germline ends. Germline V gene sequence: CDR1 SGHRS, CDR2 YFSETQ. This CDR3 contains 14 residues. The CDR3 sequence is CASSFDTGTDTQYF. The CDR3 coding sequence is TGCGCCAGCAGCTTCGACACAGGCACAGATACGCAGTATTTT.

This clone came up a few times. This sample includes further DNA sequences coding for the same CDR3. V and J are TRBV27 and TRBJ1-1; a possible D gene is TRBD1 (5 bases). CDR3 length: 13 amino acids. In germline, CDR1 is MNHEY, CDR2 SMNVEV (reference sequence). V lost 3 bases and J lost 1, with 6 bases in between. CDR3 in amino acids: CASSFQGNTEAFF. The CDR3 DNA is TGTGCCAGCAGTTTCCAGGGGAACACTGAAGCTTTCTTT.

The chain combines TRBV6-1 with TRBJ1-4; 9 positions match TRBD1. The CDR3 consists of 15 residues. V gave up 0 bases and J gave up 8 bases; unmatched junction bases: 4. Germline values: CDR1 MNHNS, CDR2 SASEGT. Written as DNA, the CDR3 is TGTGCCAGCAGTGAAGCGGGGACAGGGATCGAAAAACTGTTTTTT. Its translation: CASSEAGTGIEKLFF.

V gene TRBV7-8 combines with J gene TRBJ1-1; D not certain. The germline V gene has CDR1 SGHVS and CDR2 FQNEAQ. The V and J ends lost 5 bases and 0 bases respectively, with 10 bases between them. The CDR3 is 14 amino acids. As DNA, the CDR3 is TGTGCCAGCAGCGACTTTCGTATGAACACTGAAGCTTTCTTT. It encodes CASSDFRMNTEAFF. The complete variable domain, with remaining parts taken from reference TRBV7-8 and TRBJ1-1, reads GAGVSQSPRYKVAKRGQDVALRCDPISGHVSLFWYQQALGQGPEFLTYFQNEAQLDKSGLPSDRFFAERPEGSVSTLKIQRTQQEDSAVYLCASSDFRMNTEAFFGQGTRLTVV.

The chain carries TRBV7-8 and TRBJ1-6; a possible D gene is TRBD1 (5 bases). Trimming cost V 2 bases and J 9 bases, with 17 bases left between them. Per germline, CDR1 SGHVS and CDR2 FQNEAQ. CDR3 length: 16 residues. CDR3 coding DNA: TGTGCCAGCAGCTTAACGACAGTGGGGTTGTCTTCACCCCTCCACTTT. Protein product: CASSLTTVGLSSPLHF.